The clone carrying this T cell receptor (beta chain) has a handful of counts. Its specificity is unknown. This entry comes from a study of T cells in Graves' hyperthyroidism and ophthalmopathy. Every diagnosis used clinical symptoms, serum thyroxine and TRAb, thyroid ultrasound and orbital computed tomography. Extraction of PBMCs used roughly 9.4 ml of fresh peripheral blood. Researchers took RNA transcripts and amplified the TCR beta CDR3 regions from them. Using the HTBI primer set, a first-round RT-PCR was run on the TCR CDR3. From the multiplex PCR reads, TCRdb called clonotypes with MiXCR, one entry per CDR3 protein. The sample holds a few hundred thousand distinct CDR3 sequences; roughly 13% are singletons and the top ten take approximately 35%. Study-wide results and caveats: By a 13 V-J model, ophthalmopathy was set apart from stable hyperthyroidism.

The CDR3 is 13 residues long. V was cut by 5 bases and J by 1 base, with 8 bases left in between. Germline V gives CDR1 SQVTM, CDR2 ANQGSEA. This sequence joins TRBV29-1 and TRBJ2-2; D ambiguous. Sequencing used blood. The clonotype originates from a woman in her thirties or forties with Graves' ophthalmopathy. CDR3 region: CSVRDKNTGELFF. The CDR3, as DNA: TGCAGCGTTCGTGACAAGAACACCGGGGAGCTGTTTTTT.